The count of the clone carrying this T cell receptor (beta chain) is one. Treatment described: preoperative locoregional IRX-2 cytokine immunotherapy. This phase Ib study tested locoregional IRX-2 cytokine immunotherapy given before surgery. The sample belongs to a study of preoperative IRX-2 immunotherapy in early breast cancer. Generated by immunoSEQ multiplex PCR, the TCRdb table keeps only in-frame clones and is missing some. The table shows more than 20,000 clones, with around 80% occurring only once. V was cut by 3 bases and J by 3 bases, with 14 bases left in between. Germline CDR1 and CDR2: LNHDA and SQIVND (reference sequence). The CDR3 contains 15 residues.

The receptor comes from a human donor with breast cancer. J is TRBJ2-5 and V is TRBV19; D ambiguous. The sequences come from lymph node tissue, collected after IRX-2 immunotherapy. This CDR3 reads CASSMLTFGKETQYF. In DNA form, the CDR3 reads TGTGCCAGTAGTATGCTCACTTTCGGAAAAGAGACCCAGTACTTC.